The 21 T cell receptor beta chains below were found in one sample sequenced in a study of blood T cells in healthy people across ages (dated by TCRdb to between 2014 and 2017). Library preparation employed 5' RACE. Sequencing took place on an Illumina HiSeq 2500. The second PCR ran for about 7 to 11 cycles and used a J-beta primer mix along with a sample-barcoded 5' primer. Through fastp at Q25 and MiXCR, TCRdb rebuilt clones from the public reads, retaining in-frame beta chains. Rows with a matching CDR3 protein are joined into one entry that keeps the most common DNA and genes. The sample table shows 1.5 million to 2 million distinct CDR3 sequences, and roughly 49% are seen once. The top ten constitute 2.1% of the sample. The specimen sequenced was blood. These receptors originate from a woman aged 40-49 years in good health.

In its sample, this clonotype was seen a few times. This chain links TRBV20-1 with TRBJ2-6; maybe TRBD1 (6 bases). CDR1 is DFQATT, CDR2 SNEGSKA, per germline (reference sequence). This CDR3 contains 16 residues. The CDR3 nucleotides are TGCAGCACCTCAGGTCAGGGGCGAGCCTGGGCCAACGTCCTGACTTTC. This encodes CSTSGQGRAWANVLTF.

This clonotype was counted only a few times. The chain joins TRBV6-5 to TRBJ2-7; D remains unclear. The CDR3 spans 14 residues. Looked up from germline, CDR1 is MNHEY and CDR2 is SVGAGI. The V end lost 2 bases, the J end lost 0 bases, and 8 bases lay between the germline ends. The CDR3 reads CASSYGESSYEQYF. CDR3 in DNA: TGTGCCAGCAGTTACGGGGAAAGCTCCTACGAGCAGTACTTC.

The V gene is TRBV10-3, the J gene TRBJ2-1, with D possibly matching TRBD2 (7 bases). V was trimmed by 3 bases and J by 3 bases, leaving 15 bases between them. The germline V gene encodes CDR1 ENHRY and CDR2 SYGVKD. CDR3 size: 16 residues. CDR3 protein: CAISDLRGGGYNEQFF. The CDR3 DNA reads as TGTGCCATCAGTGACCTGAGGGGGGGAGGCTACAATGAGCAGTTCTTC.

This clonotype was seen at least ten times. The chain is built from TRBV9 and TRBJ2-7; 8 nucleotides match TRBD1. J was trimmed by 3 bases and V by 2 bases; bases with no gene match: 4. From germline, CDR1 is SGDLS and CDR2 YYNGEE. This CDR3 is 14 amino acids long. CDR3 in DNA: TGTGCCAGCAGCGTCCGGGACAGGAGCTACGAGCAGTACTTC. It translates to CASSVRDRSYEQYF.

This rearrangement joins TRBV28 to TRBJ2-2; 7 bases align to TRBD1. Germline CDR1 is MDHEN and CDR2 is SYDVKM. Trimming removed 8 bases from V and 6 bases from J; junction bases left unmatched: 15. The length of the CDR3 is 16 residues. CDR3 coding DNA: TGTGCCAGCTACACCCAACAGGGGTTGAGTGCCGGGGAGCTGTTTTTT. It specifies CASYTQQGLSAGELFF.

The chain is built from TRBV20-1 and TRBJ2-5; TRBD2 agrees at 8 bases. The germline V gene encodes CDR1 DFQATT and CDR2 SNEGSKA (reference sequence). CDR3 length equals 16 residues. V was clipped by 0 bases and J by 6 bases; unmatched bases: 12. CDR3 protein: CSAREAGTRITQTQYF. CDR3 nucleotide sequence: TGCAGTGCTAGAGAAGCCGGGACTAGAATTACGCAGACCCAGTACTTC.

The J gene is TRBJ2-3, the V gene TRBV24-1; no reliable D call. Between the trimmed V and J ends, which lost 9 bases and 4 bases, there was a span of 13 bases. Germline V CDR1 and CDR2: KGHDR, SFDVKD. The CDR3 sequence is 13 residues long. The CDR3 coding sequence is TGTGCCACCTCAGGCCCTGGGTCAGATACGCAGTATTTT. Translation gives CATSGPGSDTQYF.

The CDR3 loop reads CSARGGLASLETQYF. The CDR3 DNA is TGCAGTGCTAGAGGGGGACTAGCGTCGTTAGAGACCCAGTACTTC. The chain carries TRBV20-1 and TRBJ2-4; 10 nucleotides match TRBD2. The DNA end favors TRBJ2-5, so the J call may be wrong. From germline, CDR1 is DFQATT and CDR2 SNEGSKA (reference sequence). The CDR3 is 15 amino acids.

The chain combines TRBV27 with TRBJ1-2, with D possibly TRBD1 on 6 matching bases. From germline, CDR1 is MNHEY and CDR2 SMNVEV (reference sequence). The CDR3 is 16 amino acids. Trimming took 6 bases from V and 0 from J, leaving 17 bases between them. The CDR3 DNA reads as TGTGCCAGCAGCTTTGGGGGGGGCCCCACTAACTATGGCTACACCTTC. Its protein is CASSFGGGPTNYGYTF.

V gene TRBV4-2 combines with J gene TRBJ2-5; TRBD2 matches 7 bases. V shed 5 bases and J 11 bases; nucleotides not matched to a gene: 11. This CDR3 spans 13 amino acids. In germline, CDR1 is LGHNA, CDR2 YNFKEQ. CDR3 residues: CASSSRLAREQYF. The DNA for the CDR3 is TGTGCCAGCAGCTCACGACTAGCACGAGAGCAGTACTTC.

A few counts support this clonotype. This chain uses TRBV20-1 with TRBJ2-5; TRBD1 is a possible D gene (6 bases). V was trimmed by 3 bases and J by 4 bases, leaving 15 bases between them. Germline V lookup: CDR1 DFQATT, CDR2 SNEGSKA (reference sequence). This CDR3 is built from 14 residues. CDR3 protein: CSARGAGLGETQYF. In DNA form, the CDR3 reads TGCAGTGCTAGGGGGGCGGGTTTGGGAGAGACCCAGTACTTC.

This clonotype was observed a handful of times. The CDR3 DNA sequence: TGCAGTGCTTACCGGGACAGCTTTTACGAGCAGTACTTC. Protein product: CSAYRDSFYEQYF. This rearrangement joins TRBV20-1 to TRBJ2-7; 7 nucleotides agree with TRBD1. V trimming: 5 bases; J trimming: 4 bases; junction bases outside the gene matches: 8. Germline loops: CDR1 DFQATT, CDR2 SNEGSKA (reference sequence). The CDR3 totals 13 residues.

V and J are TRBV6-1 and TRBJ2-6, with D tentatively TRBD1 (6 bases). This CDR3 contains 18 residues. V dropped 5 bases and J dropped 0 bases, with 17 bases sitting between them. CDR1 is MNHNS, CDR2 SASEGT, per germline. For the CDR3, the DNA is TGTGCCAGCAGTAAAATCAGGCAGGGGCGCTCTGGGGCCAACGTCCTGACTTTC. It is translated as CASSKIRQGRSGANVLTF.

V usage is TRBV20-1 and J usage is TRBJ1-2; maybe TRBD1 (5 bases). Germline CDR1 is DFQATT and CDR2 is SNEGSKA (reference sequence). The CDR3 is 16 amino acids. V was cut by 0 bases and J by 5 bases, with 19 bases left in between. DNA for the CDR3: TGCAGTGCTAGAGAGCTAGGTGACAGTGGTTCATATGGCTACACCTTC. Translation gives CSARELGDSGSYGYTF.

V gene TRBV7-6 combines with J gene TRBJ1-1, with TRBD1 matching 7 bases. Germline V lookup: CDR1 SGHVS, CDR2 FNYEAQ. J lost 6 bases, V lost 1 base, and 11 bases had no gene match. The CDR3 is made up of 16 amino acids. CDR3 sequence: CASSLGATGSVAEAFF. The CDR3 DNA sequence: TGTGCCAGCAGCTTAGGAGCGACAGGGTCGGTCGCTGAAGCTTTCTTT. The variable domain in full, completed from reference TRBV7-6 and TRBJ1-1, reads GAGVSQSPRYKVTKRGQDVALRCDPISGHVSLYWYRQALGQGPEFLTYFNYEAQQDKSGLPNDRFSAERPEGSISTLTIQRTEQRDSAMYRCASSLGATGSVAEAFFGQGTRLTVV.

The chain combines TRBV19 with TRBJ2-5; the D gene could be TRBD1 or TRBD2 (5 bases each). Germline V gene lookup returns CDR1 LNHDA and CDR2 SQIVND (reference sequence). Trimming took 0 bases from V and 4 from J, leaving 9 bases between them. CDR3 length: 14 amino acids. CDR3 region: CASSIEVGGETQYF. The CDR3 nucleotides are TGTGCCAGTAGTATAGAAGTTGGGGGAGAGACCCAGTACTTC.

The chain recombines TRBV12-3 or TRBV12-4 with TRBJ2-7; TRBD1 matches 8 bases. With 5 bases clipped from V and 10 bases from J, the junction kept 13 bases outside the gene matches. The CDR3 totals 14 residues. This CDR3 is CASSRQGSQEAQYF. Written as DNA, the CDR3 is TGTGCCAGCAGTCGACAGGGGAGCCAGGAGGCCCAGTACTTC.

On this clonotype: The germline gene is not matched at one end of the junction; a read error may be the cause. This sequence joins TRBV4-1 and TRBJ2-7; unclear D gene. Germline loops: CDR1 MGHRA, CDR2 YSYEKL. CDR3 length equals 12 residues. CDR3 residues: CASSQGPGERYF. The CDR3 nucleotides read TGTGCCAGCAGCCAAGGACCCGGCGAGCGGTACTTC.

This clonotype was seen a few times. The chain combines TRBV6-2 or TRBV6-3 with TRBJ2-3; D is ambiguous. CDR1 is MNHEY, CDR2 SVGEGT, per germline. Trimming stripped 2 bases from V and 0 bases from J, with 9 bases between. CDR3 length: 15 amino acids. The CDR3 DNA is TGTGCCAGCAGTTACGCGAGACCTAGCACAGATACGCAGTATTTT. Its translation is CASSYARPSTDTQYF.

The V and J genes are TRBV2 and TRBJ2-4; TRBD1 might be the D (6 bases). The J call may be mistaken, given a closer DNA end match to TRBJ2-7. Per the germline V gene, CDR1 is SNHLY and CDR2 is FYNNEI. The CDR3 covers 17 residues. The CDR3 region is CASSEAVRQAQNYEQYF. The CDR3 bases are TGTGCCAGCAGTGAAGCCGTCAGACAGGCCCAAAACTACGAGCAGTACTTC.

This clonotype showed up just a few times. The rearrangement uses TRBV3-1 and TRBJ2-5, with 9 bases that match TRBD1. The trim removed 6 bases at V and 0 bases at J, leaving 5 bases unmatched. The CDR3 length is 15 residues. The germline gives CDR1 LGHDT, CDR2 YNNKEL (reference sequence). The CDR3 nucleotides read TGTGCCAGCAGGAACAGGGGGCCCCACCAAGAGACCCAGTACTTC. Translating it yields CASRNRGPHQETQYF.